This TCR beta chain appears in the sequencing data of a study of T cell responses to AZD1222 COVID-19 vaccine. Study as a whole: Samples with a second dose at about 4 or about 12 weeks were pooled together.

This CDR3 has 16 amino acids. Points on this clone: Its antigen is unknown.

TCRdb's table, derived via immunoSEQ multiplex PCR, lists solely in-frame clones and lacks some. The sample has about 120,000 clones, about 88% seen once. Study outcomes and limitations: Repertoire sampling happened only post peak T cell response.

The sample in question was peripheral blood, obtained on day 0 of AZD1222 vaccination. This chain connects TRBV21-1 to TRBJ2-5. TRBV21-1 is described as a pseudogene. This TCR came from an adult in good health. CDR3 sequence (DNA): TGTGCCAGCAGCAAAGGAGGACCAACGTACCAAGAGACCCAGTACTTC. This gives the protein CASSKGGPTYQETQYF.